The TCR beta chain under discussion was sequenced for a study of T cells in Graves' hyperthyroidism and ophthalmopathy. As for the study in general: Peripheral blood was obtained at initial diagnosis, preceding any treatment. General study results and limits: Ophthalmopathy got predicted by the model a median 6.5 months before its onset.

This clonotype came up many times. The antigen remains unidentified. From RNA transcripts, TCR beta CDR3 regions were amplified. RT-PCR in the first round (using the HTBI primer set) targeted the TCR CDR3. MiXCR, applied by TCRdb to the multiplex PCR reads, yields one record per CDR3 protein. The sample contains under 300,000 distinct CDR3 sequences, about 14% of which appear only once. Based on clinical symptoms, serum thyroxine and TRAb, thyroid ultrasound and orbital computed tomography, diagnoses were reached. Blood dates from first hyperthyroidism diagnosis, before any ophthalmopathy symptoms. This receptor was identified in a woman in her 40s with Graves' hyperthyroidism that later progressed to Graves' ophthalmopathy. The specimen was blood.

CDR3 protein: CATNRDLGSPLHF. The CDR3 DNA reads TGTGCCACAAACCGGGACTTGGGTTCACCCCTCCACTTT. This sequence joins TRBV2 and TRBJ1-6; perhaps TRBD1 as D (5 bases). Trimming removed 10 bases at V and 9 bases at J, with 16 bases between. Per the germline V gene, CDR1 is SNHLY and CDR2 is FYNNEI. The CDR3 contains 13 residues.